The sequence of this T cell receptor (beta chain) was determined in a study of blood T cell repertoires in COVID-19. Data came from immunoSEQ multiplex PCR; TCRdb stores just in-frame clones and leaves some out. The sample lists about 400,000 clones, over 75% occurring once. Germline V lookup: CDR1 SGHRS, CDR2 YFSETQ. The CDR3 covers 14 residues. Trimming took 1 base from V and 5 from J, leaving 12 bases between them. This clonotype originated in a woman aged 40-49 years with acute COVID-19. Sequences were obtained from PBMCs or T cells enriched from blood (not recorded which). The genes are TRBV5-1 and TRBJ1-1; D might be TRBD1 (5 bases). The CDR3 sequence is CASSLSGRGTEAFF. CDR3 DNA sequence: TGCGCCAGCAGCTTGTCTGGTCGGGGGACTGAAGCTTTCTTT.